Listed here are 12 T cell receptor beta chains from one sample, sequenced in a study of post-analysis software for immune sequencing data. Sequencing libraries made from TCR beta cDNA carried unique molecular identifiers. TCRdb passed the PCR reads through MiXCR, listing each CDR3 protein once. The data hold 160,000 or so distinct CDR3 sequences, with about 34% observed a single time. Specimen: blood, collected after autologous hematopoietic stem cell transplantation. The receptors come from a girl aged 10-17 years with multiple sclerosis.

The genes are TRBV7-8 and TRBJ2-3; tentatively, D is TRBD1 (6 bases). Germline V gene lookup returns CDR1 SGHVS and CDR2 FQNEAQ. The V gene lost 6 bases and the J gene lost 2 bases, with 15 bases spanning the gap. This CDR3 contains 15 residues. CDR3 sequence (DNA): TGTGCCAGCAGGTGGACAAGGACAGCCACAGATACGCAGTATTTT. It translates to CASRWTRTATDTQYF.

This clonotype has a handful of counts. The V call is TRBV20-1, the J call TRBJ1-1, with D hard to call. The germline gives CDR1 DFQATT, CDR2 SNEGSKA (reference sequence). This CDR3 spans 18 amino acids. Between the trimmed V and J ends, which lost 0 bases and 2 bases, there was a span of 22 bases. The CDR3 sequence is CSARDFMAGIYENTEAFF. Here the CDR3 DNA reads TGCAGTGCTAGAGATTTTATGGCAGGAATATATGAAAACACTGAAGCTTTCTTT.

On this clonotype: One end of the junction varies from germline; a read error may be responsible. The V and J genes are TRBV29-1 and TRBJ2-7; TRBD1 might be the D (5 bases). Per germline, CDR1 SQVTM and CDR2 ANQGSEA. The CDR3 runs to 13 residues. DNA of the CDR3: TGCAGCGTACGGACATATGACTCCTACGGGCAGTACTTC. Protein: CSVRTYDSYGQYF.

About this clonotype itself: The junction departs from germline at one end; a sequencing error may be responsible. The rearrangement uses TRBV12-3 or TRBV12-4 and TRBJ2-1, with D maybe TRBD1 (6 bases). The CDR3 sequence is 15 residues long. As DNA, the CDR3 is TGTACCAGCAGTCGACGACAGGCTGGAAACAATGAGCAGTTCTTC. Encoded protein: CTSSRRQAGNNEQFF.

The rearrangement uses TRBV4-2 and TRBJ2-3; D possibly corresponds to TRBD2 (6 bases). The CDR3 length is 15 residues. CDR1 LGHNA and CDR2 YNFKEQ come from the germline V gene. Trimming removed 1 base from V and 0 bases from J, with 8 bases in between. The DNA of the CDR3 is TGTGCCAGCAGCCAAGCCGGGACTAGCACAGATACGCAGTATTTT. Amino acid sequence: CASSQAGTSTDTQYF.

This clonotype was detected many times. V is TRBV20-1 and J is TRBJ2-7; D perhaps matches TRBD1 (6 bases). Germline-derived CDR1 and CDR2 are DFQATT and SNEGSKA (reference sequence). V shed 4 bases and J shed 4 bases, with 11 bases lying between them. The CDR3 is 12 amino acids. The DNA for the CDR3 is TGCAGTGCTACTCCACAGGGTTACGAGCAGTACTTC. Translated: CSATPQGYEQYF.

The chain recombines TRBV20-1 with TRBJ2-7; 9 nucleotides align to TRBD2. The V segment lost 5 bases and the J segment 6 bases; nucleotides outside the gene matches: 8. CDR3 length: 13 amino acids. The germline V gene encodes CDR1 DFQATT and CDR2 SNEGSKA (reference sequence). CDR3 residues: CSARRGLAPEQYF. CDR3 nucleotides: TGCAGTGCTCGAAGGGGACTAGCACCCGAGCAGTACTTC.

This clonotype was found a few times. The V gene is TRBV12-3 or TRBV12-4, the J gene TRBJ2-5, with 11 bases identical to TRBD2. The CDR3 has 15 residues. The ends lost 6 bases at V and 5 bases at J; junction bases unmatched: 8. The DNA of the CDR3 is TGTGCCAGCAGGGAGACTAGCGGGATGAGGGAGACCCAGTACTTC. It codes for CASRETSGMRETQYF.

On this clonotype itself: The junction and the germline gene differ at one end; a read error may be behind it. J is TRBJ1-5 and V is TRBV19; D possibly corresponds to TRBD1 (5 bases). This CDR3 is 15 amino acids long. Germline CDR1 reads LNHDA; CDR2 reads SQIVND (reference sequence). The CDR3 is CAGRLQDNSNQPQHF. The CDR3 region has the DNA TGTGCCGGTAGGCTACAGGATAATAGCAATCAGCCCCAGCATTTT.

This clonotype was seen only a few times. This chain uses TRBV5-1 with TRBJ2-1; D unclear. CDR3 length equals 16 residues. Germline V gene data show CDR1 as SGHRS and CDR2 as YFSETQ. Deletions cut 0 bases from V and 5 bases from J, with 15 bases between. The CDR3 bases are TGCGCCAGCAGCTTGGACGCGCCAAATGCCCACAATGAGCAGTTCTTC. Amino acid sequence: CASSLDAPNAHNEQFF. Full variable domain (outside the CDR3, taken from reference TRBV5-1 and TRBJ2-1): KAGVTQTPRYLIKTRGQQVTLSCSPISGHRSVSWYQQTPGQGLQFLFEYFSETQRNKGNFPGRFSGRQFSNSRSEMNVSTLELGDSALYLCASSLDAPNAHNEQFFGPGTRLTVL.

This clonotype was counted between two and nine times. This chain joins TRBV5-1 and TRBJ1-6; D may be TRBD1 (5 bases). Germline assignment: CDR1 SGHRS and CDR2 YFSETQ. The CDR3 spans 16 residues. Between the trimmed V and J ends, which lost 1 base and 7 bases, there was a span of 15 bases. The CDR3 DNA is TGCGCCAGCAGCTTGCCGGGAACAGGACCGAATTCACCCCTCCACTTT. Its translation: CASSLPGTGPNSPLHF.

This clonotype has only a few counts. The chain combines TRBV2 with TRBJ2-1, with 10 bases lining up with TRBD2. The CDR3 loop spans 14 amino acids. Per the germline V gene, CDR1 is SNHLY and CDR2 is FYNNEI. Trimming cost V 4 bases and J 8 bases; bases outside gene matches: 5. CDR3 nucleotides: TGTGCCAGCAGTGGGCTAGCGGGAGTCCATGAGCAGTTCTTC. Encoded protein: CASSGLAGVHEQFF.